The present T cell receptor (beta chain) was sequenced within a study of shared clonotypes between healthy human individuals. About the study: Ranging from 18 to 49 in age, donors were a couple of women and a few men.

Unsorted PBMC DNA was run through sequencing on ten immunoSEQ deep assay plates. As processed by the authors: ImmunoSEQ output lacked quality scores and full-length reads, limiting matched filtering. The table came from immunoSEQ multiplex PCR; TCRdb's copy has only in-frame clones and leaves some out. For V, J and clone size, that table is used; D and trimming come from the DNA. The data contain about 470,000 clones, about four fifths of them singletons. This clone has only one observation. Trimming removed 4 bases from V and 5 bases from J, with 11 bases in between. The CDR3 runs 14 residues. From germline, CDR1 is MDHEN and CDR2 SYDVKM.

This sequence originates from a woman aged 35 to 49 in good health. Some clones in this sample may be carry-over from other donors' samples. The rearrangement uses TRBV28 and TRBJ2-2; D may be TRBD1 (5 bases). The sequencing sample was made of PBMCs. The CDR3 here is CASSSGQRTGELFF. The DNA of the CDR3 is TGTGCCAGCAGTTCAGGACAAAGGACCGGGGAGCTGTTTTTT.